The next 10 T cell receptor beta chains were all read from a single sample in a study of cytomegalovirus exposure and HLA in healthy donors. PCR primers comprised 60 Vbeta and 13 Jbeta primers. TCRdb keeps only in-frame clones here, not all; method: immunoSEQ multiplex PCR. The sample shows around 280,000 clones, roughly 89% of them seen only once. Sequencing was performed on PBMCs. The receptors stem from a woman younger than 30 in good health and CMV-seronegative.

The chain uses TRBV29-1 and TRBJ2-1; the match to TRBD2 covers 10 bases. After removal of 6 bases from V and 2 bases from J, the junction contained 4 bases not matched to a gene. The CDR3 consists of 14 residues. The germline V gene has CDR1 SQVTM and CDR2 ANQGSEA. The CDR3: CSVSGGGTYNEQFF. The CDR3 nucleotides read TGCAGCGTCAGCGGGGGGGGGACCTACAATGAGCAGTTCTTC.

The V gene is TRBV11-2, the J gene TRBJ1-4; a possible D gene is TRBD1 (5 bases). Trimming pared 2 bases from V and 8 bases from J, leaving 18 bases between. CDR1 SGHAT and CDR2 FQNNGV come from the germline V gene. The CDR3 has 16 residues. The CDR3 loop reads CASSLKGYYIPEKLFF. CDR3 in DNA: TGTGCCAGCAGCTTAAAGGGGTATTATATACCAGAAAAACTGTTTTTT.

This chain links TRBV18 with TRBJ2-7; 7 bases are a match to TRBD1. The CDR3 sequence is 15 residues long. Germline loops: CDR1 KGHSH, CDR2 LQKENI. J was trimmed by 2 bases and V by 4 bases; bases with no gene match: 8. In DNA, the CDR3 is TGTGCCAGCTCACTGAGGGACAGAGCCACCTACGAGCAGTACTTC. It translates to CASSLRDRATYEQYF.

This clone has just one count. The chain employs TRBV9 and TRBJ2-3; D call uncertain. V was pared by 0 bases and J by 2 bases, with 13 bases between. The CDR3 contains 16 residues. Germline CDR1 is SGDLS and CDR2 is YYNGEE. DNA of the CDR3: TGTGCCAGCAGCGTAGGAGTGAACAGAAACACAGATACGCAGTATTTT. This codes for CASSVGVNRNTDTQYF.

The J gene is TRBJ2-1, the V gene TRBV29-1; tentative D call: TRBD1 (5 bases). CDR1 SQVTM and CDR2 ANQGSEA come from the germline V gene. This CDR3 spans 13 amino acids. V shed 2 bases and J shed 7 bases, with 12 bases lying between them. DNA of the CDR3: TGCAGCGTTGAACCTCCCAGGGCGAATGAGCAGTTCTTC. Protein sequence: CSVEPPRANEQFF.

The chain's CDR3 is CASSSGQLRAEAFF. CDR3 in DNA: TGTGCCAGCAGTTCAGGACAACTAAGGGCTGAAGCTTTCTTT. The chain uses TRBV27 and TRBJ1-1, with D possibly TRBD1 on 5 matching bases. The CDR3 is 14 residues long. Germline V gene sequence: CDR1 MNHEY, CDR2 SMNVEV (reference sequence). Trimming pared 4 bases from V and 6 bases from J, leaving 15 bases between.

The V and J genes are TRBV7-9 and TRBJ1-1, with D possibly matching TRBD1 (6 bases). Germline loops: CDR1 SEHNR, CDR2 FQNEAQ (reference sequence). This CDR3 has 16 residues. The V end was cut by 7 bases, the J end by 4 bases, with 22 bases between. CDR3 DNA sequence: TGTGCCAGCACCCCTTACCCCCAAGGGGGGGGCACTGAAGCTTTCTTT. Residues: CASTPYPQGGGTEAFF. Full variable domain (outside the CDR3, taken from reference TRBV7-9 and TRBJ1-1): DTGVSQNPRHKITKRGQNVTFRCDPISEHNRLYWYRQTLGQGPEFLTYFQNEAQLEKSRLLSDRFSAERPKGSFSTLEIQRTEQGDSAMYLCASTPYPQGGGTEAFFGQGTRLTVV.

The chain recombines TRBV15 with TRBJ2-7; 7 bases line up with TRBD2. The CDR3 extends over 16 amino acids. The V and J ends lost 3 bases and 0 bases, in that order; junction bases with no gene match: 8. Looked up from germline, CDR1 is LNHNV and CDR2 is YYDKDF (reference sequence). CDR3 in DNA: TGTGCCACCAGCAGTCATGGCGGGGGATTCTCCTACGAGCAGTACTTC. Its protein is CATSSHGGGFSYEQYF.

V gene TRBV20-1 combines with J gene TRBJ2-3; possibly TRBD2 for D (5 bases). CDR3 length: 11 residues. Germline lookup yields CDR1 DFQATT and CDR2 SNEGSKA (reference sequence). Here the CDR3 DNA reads TGCAGCTGCCAAGCGGCGAATACGCAGTATTTT. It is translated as CSCQAANTQYF.

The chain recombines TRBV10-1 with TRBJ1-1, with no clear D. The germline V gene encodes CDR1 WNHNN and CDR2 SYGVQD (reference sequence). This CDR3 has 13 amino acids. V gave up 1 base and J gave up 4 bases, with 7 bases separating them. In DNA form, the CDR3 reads TGCGCCAGCAGTGAGTACTATGGCACTGAAGCTTTCTTT. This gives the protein CASSEYYGTEAFF.